This T cell receptor beta chain was profiled in a study of cytomegalovirus exposure and HLA in healthy donors. Findings and caveats of the study: It was assumed in the presence/absence analyses that sequencing depth was roughly uniform across donors. A later analysis linked a missense DCLRE1C variant to TCR beta V- and J-gene trimming. When the data were analyzed later, several of the most significant clusters appeared to be linked to common viral pathogens. TCR beta sequences reportedly predicted most subjects' HLA-A and HLA-B alleles accurately.

V was trimmed by 2 bases and J by 10 bases, leaving 11 bases between them. This CDR3 comprises 11 residues. From germline, CDR1 is DFQATT and CDR2 SNEGSKA (reference sequence). Turning to this clone: Its target is not known.

PCR employed 60 Vbeta and 13 Jbeta primers. Clones were read by immunoSEQ multiplex PCR, and TCRdb kept only the in-frame ones, dropping some. The table shows roughly 100,000 clones, with about two thirds occurring only once. V and J are TRBV20-1 and TRBJ1-1; possibly TRBD1 for D (6 bases). This receptor was taken from a female donor in good health and CMV-seronegative. Sequencing was done on a sample of PBMCs. The CDR3 nucleotides are TGCAGTGCTAGAACAGGGCCTTCAGCTTTCTTT. Its protein is CSARTGPSAFF.